A single sample gave rise to the 26 T cell receptor beta chains below, sequenced in a study of Ad26.COV2.S vaccination and SARS-CoV-2 variants (dated by TCRdb to the early 2020s). This sample's time point label indicates: individuals recovered from natural SARS-CoV-2 infection. The library was produced with the immunoSEQ multiplex PCR assay. This is the immuneACCESS table as TCRdb keeps it, with only in-frame sequences that have V and J called. A part of the clones is gone; compared with another copy, unresolved V genes explain less than half, and the rest is unexplained. A total of around 370,000 clones appear in this sample, 92% of them only once. The ten largest clones take up 3.9% of the sample. Specimen: peripheral blood, collected after recovery from COVID-19. The receptors here all came from a human donor who had recovered from COVID-19.

The rearrangement links TRBV7-9 to TRBJ2-1, with 8 bases aligning to TRBD1. CDR1 and CDR2 from the germline V gene are SEHNR and FQNEAQ (reference sequence). J lost 6 bases, V lost 1 base, and 8 bases had no gene match. CDR3 length: 16 amino acids. The CDR3 DNA reads TGTGCCAGCAGCTTAGAACGGGACAGGAAGGCCAATGAGCAGTTCTTC. This codes for CASSLERDRKANEQFF.

The chain couples TRBV14 to TRBJ1-2, with no clear D. From germline, CDR1 is SGHDN and CDR2 FVKESK. Trimming pared 4 bases from V and 7 bases from J, leaving 16 bases between. This CDR3 region has 14 residues. CDR3 nucleotide sequence: TGTGCCAGCAGCCCCCTGATAGTTCAAGCTGGCTACACCTTC. Protein product: CASSPLIVQAGYTF.

The rearrangement joins TRBV5-6 to TRBJ2-7, with 9 bases aligning to TRBD1. V lost 1 base, J lost 2 bases, and 10 bases stayed unmatched. The CDR3 runs to 17 residues. Germline lookup yields CDR1 SGHDT and CDR2 YYEEEE. CDR3 region: CASSLYYRDRVTYEQYF. In DNA, the CDR3 is TGTGCCAGCAGCTTGTACTACCGGGACAGGGTTACCTACGAGCAGTACTTC.

The chain links TRBV28 to TRBJ2-1, with 9 positions matching TRBD2. V was pared by 8 bases and J by 2 bases, with 1 base of the junction left unmatched. CDR1 and CDR2 (germline): MDHEN, SYDVKM. The CDR3 totals 13 residues. CDR3 sequence: CASAGGPYNEQFF. In DNA form, the CDR3 reads TGTGCCAGCGCGGGGGGGCCCTACAATGAGCAGTTCTTC.

The chain carries TRBV5-1 and TRBJ1-2; 7 bases match TRBD1. Germline assignment: CDR1 SGHRS and CDR2 YFSETQ. CDR3 length equals 15 residues. Unmatched junction bases numbered 16, after V lost 6 bases and J lost 8 bases. The DNA for the CDR3 is TGCGCCAGCACCAACATAGGCTCAGGGGGTAGAGGCTACACCTTC. This gives the protein CASTNIGSGGRGYTF.

This chain connects TRBV5-6 to TRBJ2-7; 8 positions agree with TRBD1. The CDR3 extends over 14 amino acids. From germline, CDR1 is SGHDT and CDR2 YYEEEE. With 3 bases clipped from V and 4 bases from J, the junction kept 6 bases outside the gene matches. The CDR3 sequence: CASSSTGATYEQYF. The CDR3, as DNA: TGTGCCAGCAGCTCGACAGGGGCGACATACGAGCAGTACTTC. Full variable domain (rest looked up from reference TRBV5-6 and TRBJ2-7): DAGVTQSPTHLIKTRGQQVTLRCSPKSGHDTVSWYQQALGQGPQFIFQYYEEEERQRGNFPDRFSGHQFPNYSSELNVNALLLGDSALYLCASSSTGATYEQYFGPGTRLTVT.

V is TRBV25-1 and J is TRBJ2-1; tentatively, D is TRBD2 (7 bases). The CDR3 totals 14 residues. CDR1 is MGHDK, CDR2 SYGVNS, per germline. Trimming took off 7 bases at V and 6 bases at J, with 16 bases between the two ends. CDR3 protein: CASNHGGAGNEQFF. The CDR3 region has the DNA TGTGCCAGCAACCATGGGGGGGCGGGCAATGAGCAGTTCTTC.

The CDR3 bases are TGCGCCAGCAGTGATCAGGGGAAAGGGAAGCAGTTCTTC. Translated, it gives CASSDQGKGKQFF. The chain is built from TRBV10-2 and TRBJ2-1; possibly TRBD1 for D (6 bases). V lost 3 bases, J lost 11 bases, and 14 bases lay in between. The CDR3 covers 13 residues. CDR1 is WSHSY and CDR2 is SAAADI in the germline V gene.

The rearrangement uses TRBV29-1 and TRBJ2-1; possible D gene TRBD1, 5 bases. Per the germline V gene, CDR1 is SQVTM and CDR2 is ANQGSEA. Trimming took off 4 bases at V and 9 bases at J, with 19 bases between the two ends. This CDR3 has 14 residues. The CDR3: CSVVRVRAYGEQFF. The CDR3 nucleotides read TGCAGCGTTGTCCGGGTCAGGGCCTACGGTGAGCAGTTCTTC.

This chain connects TRBV19 to TRBJ2-7, with TRBD1 matching over 9 bases. Trimming at V came to 4 bases and at J to 2 bases, leaving 6 bases not matched to a gene. The CDR3 sequence is 15 residues long. Germline CDR1 LNHDA, CDR2 SQIVND (reference sequence). The CDR3 DNA reads as TGTGCCAGTAGTAATACAGGGGGCATTCCCTACGAGCAGTACTTC. It codes for CASSNTGGIPYEQYF. The full variable domain, with the rest looked up from reference TRBV19 and TRBJ2-7, is DGGITQSPKYLFRKEGQNVTLSCEQNLNHDAMYWYRQDPGQGLRLIYYSQIVNDFQKGDIAEGYSVSREKKESFPLTVTSAQKNPTAFYLCASSNTGGIPYEQYFGPGTRLTVT.

The J gene is TRBJ2-1, the V gene TRBV6-5; either TRBD1 or TRBD2 may supply D (5 bases each). CDR1 and CDR2 (germline): MNHEY, SVGAGI. V was shortened by 7 bases and J by 6 bases, with 13 bases between the two germline ends. This CDR3 region has 13 residues. The CDR3 loop is CASTLPGTNEQFF. The CDR3 DNA follows: TGTGCCAGCACCCTACCTGGGACCAATGAGCAGTTCTTC.

The rearrangement joins TRBV4-1 to TRBJ2-1, with D tentatively TRBD1 (6 bases). The V gene's germline CDR1 is MGHRA and CDR2 YSYEKL. The CDR3 has 14 amino acids. V lost 3 bases and J 6 bases, leaving 12 bases between the germline ends. This CDR3 reads CASSHQGSGNEQFF. For the CDR3, the DNA is TGCGCCAGCAGCCACCAGGGGTCGGGCAATGAGCAGTTCTTC.

The chain combines TRBV5-6 with TRBJ2-1; D possibly corresponds to TRBD2 (6 bases). The CDR3 is made up of 17 amino acids. V was cut by 1 base and J by 0 bases, with 14 bases left in between. Germline V gives CDR1 SGHDT, CDR2 YYEEEE. DNA for the CDR3: TGTGCCAGCAGCTTGATTTCGCGGGGTTTCTCCTACAATGAGCAGTTCTTC. It codes for CASSLISRGFSYNEQFF.

The chain links TRBV5-6 to TRBJ2-7; 7 bases agree with TRBD2. The germline V gene encodes CDR1 SGHDT and CDR2 YYEEEE. V dropped 4 bases and J dropped 1; count of bases not matched to a gene: 11. The CDR3 runs 16 residues. DNA for the CDR3: TGTGCCAGCAGCCCGACAAGCGGGGACTATTCCTACGAGCAGTACTTC. It codes for CASSPTSGDYSYEQYF.

The chain has TRBV9 and TRBJ1-2; the D gene is possibly TRBD1 (6 bases). The CDR3 loop spans 15 amino acids. V was clipped by 4 bases and J by 2 bases, with 15 bases between them. CDR1 and CDR2 (germline): SGDLS, YYNGEE. DNA of the CDR3: TGTGCCAGCAGCCCCCAGACAGGACCAAACTATGGCTACACCTTC. Its translation: CASSPQTGPNYGYTF.

The J gene is TRBJ1-2, the V gene TRBV10-3; D may be TRBD1 (6 bases). The CDR3 runs to 14 residues. The germline gives CDR1 ENHRY, CDR2 SYGVKD. Trimming cost V 10 bases and J 4 bases, with 19 bases left between them. CDR3 sequence (DNA): TGTGCCACCAAGGCAGGGGACATGCTCTATGGCTACACCTTC. Amino acid sequence: CATKAGDMLYGYTF.

The V and J genes are TRBV2 and TRBJ2-5; 9 bases agree with TRBD1. This CDR3 comprises 14 residues. The germline V gene has CDR1 SNHLY and CDR2 FYNNEI. Unmatched junction bases numbered 12, after V lost 11 bases and J lost 5 bases. The CDR3 nucleotides read TGTGCCGCGGACGAGGGGGGACAGGGTGAGACCCAGTACTTC. Translating it yields CAADEGGQGETQYF.

The chain employs TRBV11-2 and TRBJ2-5; the D gene is possibly TRBD1 (7 bases). This CDR3 has 15 amino acids. Trimming cost V 5 bases and J 2 bases, with 15 bases left between them. Looked up from germline, CDR1 is SGHAT and CDR2 is FQNNGV. Here the CDR3 reads CASSISGGRQETQYF. In nucleotides, the CDR3 is TGTGCCAGCAGCATCTCAGGGGGGCGGCAAGAGACCCAGTACTTC.

The genes are TRBV9 and TRBJ2-3; D tentatively reads TRBD1 or TRBD2 (5 bases each). In germline, CDR1 is SGDLS, CDR2 YYNGEE. V lost 0 bases and J lost 2, with 13 bases in between. The CDR3 has 16 residues. DNA of the CDR3: TGTGCCAGCAGCGTAGGGGGGAAGGGTGTCACAGATACGCAGTATTTT. Its translation is CASSVGGKGVTDTQYF. Combining the CDR3 with reference TRBV9 and TRBJ2-3 gives the whole variable domain DSGVTQTPKHLITATGQRVTLRCSPRSGDLSVYWYQQSLDQGLQFLIQYYNGEERAKGNILERFSAQQFPDLHSELNLSSLELGDSALYFCASSVGGKGVTDTQYFGPGTRLTVL.

The genes are TRBV5-1 and TRBJ2-1; 9 bases are a match to TRBD2. This CDR3 region has 15 residues. Germline V lookup: CDR1 SGHRS, CDR2 YFSETQ. The V and J ends lost 4 bases and 1 base, in that order; junction bases with no gene match: 3. The CDR3 region is CASSTGLASYNEQFF. CDR3 nucleotides: TGCGCCAGCAGCACGGGACTAGCTTCCTACAATGAGCAGTTCTTC. Supplemented by reference TRBV5-1 and TRBJ2-1, the full variable domain reads KAGVTQTPRYLIKTRGQQVTLSCSPISGHRSVSWYQQTPGQGLQFLFEYFSETQRNKGNFPGRFSGRQFSNSRSEMNVSTLELGDSALYLCASSTGLASYNEQFFGPGTRLTVL.

The chain has TRBV2 and TRBJ2-3, with D hard to call. Per the germline V gene, CDR1 is SNHLY and CDR2 is FYNNEI. The V end lost 6 bases, the J end lost 5 bases, and 9 bases lay between the germline ends. The CDR3 runs to 12 residues. CDR3 sequence: CASSPFLDTQYF. In DNA form, the CDR3 reads TGTGCCAGCAGCCCCTTTTTAGATACGCAGTATTTT.

The chain carries TRBV7-2 and TRBJ1-3, with TRBD1 as a possible D gene (6 bases). There are 16 residues in the CDR3. The V and J ends lost 1 base and 4 bases respectively, with 14 bases between them. The germline CDR1 and CDR2 sequences are SGHTA and FQGNSA. The CDR3 spells CASSLGRGGFGNTIYF. The CDR3 bases are TGTGCCAGCAGCTTAGGCCGAGGGGGGTTCGGAAACACCATATATTTT.

This chain joins TRBV19 and TRBJ1-3; D uncertain. The germline V and J ends were trimmed by 1 base and 3 bases, with 7 bases remaining between them. The CDR3 length is 14 residues. CDR1 and CDR2 from the germline V gene are LNHDA and SQIVND (reference sequence). The CDR3 is CASSIGLLGNTIYF. CDR3 nucleotide sequence: TGTGCCAGTAGTATAGGTCTACTTGGAAACACCATATATTTT.

This sequence joins TRBV11-2 and TRBJ2-1; TRBD2 aligns across 8 bases. The CDR3 sequence is 15 residues long. V shed 2 bases and J 0 bases; nucleotides not matched to a gene: 0. Germline V lookup: CDR1 SGHAT, CDR2 FQNNGV. This chain's CDR3 is CASSLRGGSYNEQFF. The CDR3 nucleotides are TGTGCCAGCAGCTTACGGGGGGGCTCCTACAATGAGCAGTTCTTC.

V is TRBV4-1 and J is TRBJ1-3; a possible D gene is TRBD1 (6 bases). V lost 2 bases, J lost 2 bases, and 16 bases lay in between. This CDR3 contains 17 residues. Germline CDR1 is MGHRA and CDR2 is YSYEKL. CDR3 amino acids: CASSQTPMWGPGNTIYF. The CDR3 coding sequence is TGCGCCAGCAGCCAAACCCCTATGTGGGGGCCTGGAAACACCATATATTTT.

V is TRBV10-2 and J is TRBJ1-1; no reliable D call. Looked up from germline, CDR1 is WSHSY and CDR2 is SAAADI. This CDR3 is 14 amino acids long. V was shortened by 2 bases and J by 1 base, with 8 bases between the two germline ends. CDR3 DNA sequence: TGCGCCAGCAGTGAGACGTCAGGGAACACTGAAGCTTTCTTT. Amino acids: CASSETSGNTEAFF.